This passage covers 25 T cell receptor beta chains from one sample sequenced in a study of T cell repertoires in cytomegalovirus infection. One entry per CDR3 protein, called by TCRdb with MiXCR from the reads. The repertoire holds 370,000 or so distinct CDR3 sequences, roughly 36% seen once, with about 14% in the top ten. No antigens are known for them. This material consisted of cultured PBMCs, taken from culture after CMV antigen stimulation. The receptor set was obtained from a human donor in good health (CMV status not recorded). Some clones in this sample may be carry-over from other donors' samples.

The chain combines TRBV5-1 with TRBJ2-3; D perhaps matches TRBD2 (6 bases). V lost 5 bases and J 4 bases, leaving 14 bases between the germline ends. The CDR3 length is 14 residues. Germline CDR1 is SGHRS and CDR2 is YFSETQ. The CDR3 DNA sequence: TGCGCCAGCAGACAATCACTAGCCTCAGATACGCAGTATTTT. It yields the protein CASRQSLASDTQYF.

This chain connects TRBV6-2 or TRBV6-3 to TRBJ2-5, with 9 bases lining up with TRBD1. Germline CDR1 and CDR2: MNHEY and SVGEGT. The CDR3 contains 16 residues. Trimming at V came to 0 bases and at J to 1 base, leaving 3 bases not matched to a gene. Written as DNA, the CDR3 is TGTGCCAGCAGTTACTCGGGACAGGGTATCCAAGAGACCCAGTACTTC. Translating gives CASSYSGQGIQETQYF.

J is TRBJ2-7 and V is TRBV28; 11 nucleotides match TRBD1. V lost 7 bases, J lost 1 base, and 3 bases stayed unmatched. The CDR3 totals 14 residues. Germline V CDR1 and CDR2: MDHEN, SYDVKM. This chain's CDR3 is CASMGTGGSYEQYV. CDR3 nucleotides: TGTGCCAGCATGGGGACAGGGGGATCCTACGAGCAGTACGTC.

CDR3 sequence: CATSRARESEQFF. The CDR3 bases are TGTGCCACCAGCAGGGCCCGGGAGAGTGAGCAGTTCTTC. The gene calls are TRBV15 and TRBJ2-1; a possible D gene is TRBD2 (6 bases). V lost 3 bases, J lost 9 bases, and 12 bases lay in between. The CDR3 contains 13 residues. Germline V CDR1 and CDR2: LNHNV, YYDKDF (reference sequence). Variable domain in full (rest from reference TRBV15 and TRBJ2-1): DAMVIQNPRYQVTQFGKPVTLSCSQTLNHNVMYWYQQKSSQAPKLLFHYYDKDFNNEADTPDNFQSRRPNTSFCFLDIRSPGLGDTAMYLCATSRARESEQFFGPGTRLTVL.

The gene calls are TRBV27 and TRBJ2-3; D could derive from TRBD1 or TRBD2 (5 bases each). V gave up 2 bases and J gave up 5 bases, with 23 bases separating them. CDR1 is MNHEY and CDR2 is SMNVEV in the germline V gene (reference sequence). CDR3 length equals 18 residues. The CDR3 region has the DNA TGTGCCAGCAGTTTAGGGACCCTCCCAGCAAGCTTTAGAGATACGCAGTATTTT. As protein: CASSLGTLPASFRDTQYF.

The rearrangement links TRBV12-3 or TRBV12-4 to TRBJ1-1; D is undetermined. The CDR3 contains 14 residues. Trimming shortened V by 2 bases and J by 1 base, and 8 bases separated the two germline ends. The CDR3: CASSLWSGNTEAFF. CDR3 bases: TGTGCCAGCAGTTTATGGTCCGGGAACACTGAAGCTTTCTTT.

The chain links TRBV27 to TRBJ2-1; D is unclear. CDR3 length: 12 residues. The V gene lost 2 bases and the J gene lost 8 bases, with 7 bases spanning the gap. The germline V gene has CDR1 MNHEY and CDR2 SMNVEV (reference sequence). DNA for the CDR3: TGTGCCAGCAGTTTAAATTTCCATGAGCAGTTCTTC. Protein product: CASSLNFHEQFF.

This clonotype was seen many times. The chain joins TRBV7-2 to TRBJ2-3, with TRBD2 identical over 14 bases. J was trimmed by 3 bases and V by 5 bases; bases with no gene match: 13. CDR3 size: 19 residues. Looked up from germline, CDR1 is SGHTA and CDR2 is FQGNSA. CDR3: CASSHWTSGGRGRTDTQYF. In DNA form, the CDR3 reads TGTGCCAGCAGCCACTGGACTAGCGGGGGGCGGGGGAGAACAGATACGCAGTATTTT.

The rearrangement joins TRBV27 to TRBJ2-7; D gene unclear. This CDR3 spans 12 amino acids. Trimming stripped 3 bases from V and 4 bases from J, with 7 bases between. Germline V gene data show CDR1 as MNHEY and CDR2 as SMNVEV (reference sequence). The CDR3 sequence: CASSFLGYEQYF. The DNA for the CDR3 is TGTGCCAGCAGTTTCCTCGGGTACGAGCAGTACTTC.

Only a few counts were recorded for this clonotype. CDR3 in amino acids: CAISHESDTQYF. The CDR3 nucleotides read TGTGCCATCAGCCACGAATCAGATACGCAGTATTTT. The chain employs TRBV10-3 and TRBJ2-3, with unresolved D. This CDR3 spans 12 amino acids. From germline, CDR1 is ENHRY and CDR2 SYGVKD. V dropped 6 bases and J dropped 4 bases, with 8 bases sitting between them.

This chain joins TRBV27 and TRBJ2-4, with D perhaps matching TRBD2 (5 bases). Trimming took off 0 bases at V and 13 bases at J, with 13 bases between the two ends. The CDR3 consists of 13 residues. Looked up from germline, CDR1 is MNHEY and CDR2 is SMNVEV (reference sequence). As DNA, the CDR3 is TGTGCCAGCAGTTTATCGACGAGCGGAGTCCAGTACTTC. Protein product: CASSLSTSGVQYF.

The chain has TRBV14 and TRBJ2-1, with D possibly being TRBD2 (5 bases). The CDR3 is 14 amino acids. Trimming shortened V by 2 bases and J by 9 bases, and 14 bases separated the two germline ends. Germline CDR1 is SGHDN and CDR2 is FVKESK. The CDR3 DNA follows: TGTGCCAGCAGCCAAAGACGGGGTGGCGCTGAGCAGTTCTTC. Translated, it gives CASSQRRGGAEQFF.

This chain's CDR3 is CASSYSSVENIQYF. The CDR3 DNA is TGTGCCAGCAGTTACTCTTCCGTCGAAAACATTCAGTACTTC. This chain links TRBV6-5 with TRBJ2-4; no definite D call. Germline-derived CDR1 and CDR2 are MNHEY and SVGAGI. There are 14 residues in the CDR3. Trimming left V 0 bases short and J 5 bases short, with 8 bases between.

The V and J genes are TRBV6-2 or TRBV6-3 and TRBJ2-7, with 7 nucleotides matching TRBD2. From germline, CDR1 is MNHEY and CDR2 SVGEGT. J lost 2 bases, V lost 0 bases, and 4 bases had no gene match. This CDR3 has 15 amino acids. CDR3 in amino acids: CASSYSTLATYEQYF. Here the CDR3 DNA reads TGTGCCAGCAGTTACTCGACACTAGCGACCTACGAGCAGTACTTC.

The chain carries TRBV28 and TRBJ2-1, with unresolved D. CDR1 is MDHEN and CDR2 is SYDVKM in the germline V gene. V lost 3 bases, J lost 0 bases, and 6 bases lay in between. This CDR3 has 14 residues. CDR3 coding DNA: TGTGCCAGCAGTTTCGTCAGCTCCTACAATGAGCAGTTCTTC. Translated: CASSFVSSYNEQFF.

The CDR3 DNA sequence: TGTGCCAGCAGTTTAGAAGGGGAGCTATACGACTCCTACAATGAGCAGTTCTTC. Protein sequence: CASSLEGELYDSYNEQFF. The chain links TRBV12-3 or TRBV12-4 to TRBJ2-1, with D tentatively TRBD1 or TRBD2 (5 bases each). Trimming cost V 1 base and J 0 bases, with 16 bases left between them. The CDR3 contains 18 residues.

This clonotype occurred a few times. The V call is TRBV6-5, the J call TRBJ1-4; D is undetermined. In germline, CDR1 is MNHEY, CDR2 SVGAGI. Trimming stripped 6 bases from V and 4 bases from J, with 9 bases between. CDR3 length equals 13 residues. CDR3 DNA: TGTGCCAGCAGCCGTCCAAATAATGAAAAACTGTTTTTT. Protein: CASSRPNNEKLFF.

The sample holds many counts of this clonotype. The chain uses TRBV7-2 and TRBJ1-1; D gene uncertain. V shed 0 bases and J shed 4 bases, with 9 bases lying between them. CDR3 size: 14 residues. Germline values: CDR1 SGHTA, CDR2 FQGNSA. The CDR3 reads CASSLAFGVTEAFF. CDR3 DNA sequence: TGTGCCAGCAGCTTAGCGTTCGGGGTCACTGAAGCTTTCTTT.

The rearrangement links TRBV15 to TRBJ1-3; D is unresolved. V shed 1 base and J shed 2 bases, with 9 bases lying between them. The CDR3 totals 15 residues. The germline gives CDR1 LNHNV, CDR2 YYDKDF (reference sequence). The CDR3 nucleotides read TGTGCCACCAGCAGAGTCCGAGGGACTGGAAACACCATATATTTT. Translating it yields CATSRVRGTGNTIYF.

V and J are TRBV7-2 and TRBJ1-2; D remains unclear. The ends were cut back, 6 bases at V and 8 bases at J, with 16 bases in the middle. Germline V gives CDR1 SGHTA, CDR2 FQGNSA. The length of the CDR3 is 13 residues. CDR3 bases: TGTGCCAGCAGTTTATATGGGTGGCGGGGCTACACCTTC. Its protein is CASSLYGWRGYTF.

The J gene is TRBJ2-5, the V gene TRBV10-2; D remains unclear. Germline V CDR1 and CDR2: WSHSY, SAAADI. Deletions cut 8 bases from V and 0 bases from J, with 4 bases between. The CDR3 is 11 residues long. The CDR3 region has the DNA TGCGCCAGCCAGTACCAAGAGACCCAGTACTTC. It specifies CASQYQETQYF.

This clonotype turned up a few times. The chain recombines TRBV7-8 with TRBJ2-7; TRBD2 matches at 12 bases. CDR1 and CDR2 from the germline V gene are SGHVS and FQNEAQ. V gave up 7 bases and J gave up 4 bases; unmatched junction bases: 5. The CDR3 loop spans 14 amino acids. The DNA of the CDR3 is TGTGCCAGCAAAACCGGGACTAGCGGGTACGAGCAGTACTTC. This gives the protein CASKTGTSGYEQYF.

This clonotype showed up just a few times. J is TRBJ1-5 and V is TRBV7-9; D not certain. There are 13 residues in the CDR3. Trimming shortened V by 5 bases and J by 8 bases, and 13 bases separated the two germline ends. Germline V gene sequence: CDR1 SEHNR, CDR2 FQNEAQ (reference sequence). DNA for the CDR3: TGTGCCAGCAGCCCCAGCAACGAGGAGCCCCAGCATTTT. It yields the protein CASSPSNEEPQHF.

This clonotype was found once. The V and J genes are TRBV6-5 and TRBJ2-3, with a possible D match to TRBD1 (5 bases). CDR1 and CDR2 (germline): MNHEY, SVGAGI. There are 14 residues in the CDR3. V lost 6 bases, J lost 4 bases, and 14 bases lay in between. DNA for the CDR3: TGTGCCAGCAGAGAACAGGCGTCATCAGATACGCAGTATTTT. Protein product: CASREQASSDTQYF.

V is TRBV4-1 and J is TRBJ2-7; a possible D gene is TRBD2 (7 bases). This CDR3 region has 15 residues. Germline lookup yields CDR1 MGHRA and CDR2 YSYEKL. V lost 1 base to trimming and J lost 3 bases, with 13 bases between them. The CDR3 region is CASSQAAGADYEQYF. CDR3 nucleotide sequence: TGCGCCAGCAGCCAAGCTGCGGGGGCGGACTACGAGCAGTACTTC.